These T cell receptor beta chains were read from a single sample in a study of CD4 T cells in relation to SARS-CoV-2 and coronaviruses. Clones were read by immunoSEQ multiplex PCR, and TCRdb kept only the in-frame ones, dropping some. The sample lists about 20,000 clones, roughly 79% occurring once. Which antigens these TCRs recognize remains unknown. Material for sequencing was CD4+ T cells from PBMCs, cultured in vitro. The origin of the receptors is a human donor in good health. The CDR3 runs from the conserved cysteine through the conserved F or W. A D gene is named only where the DNA matches it firmly. Some rows mark clone size as missing; the rest say once, few, many or name a class of expanded clone.

V	D	size	J	DNA	CDR3
TRBV7-8	-	-	TRBJ2-7	TGTGCCAGCAGCCATGTGACTCAGGATAATACTTACTACGAGCAGTACTTC	CASSHVTQDNTYYEQYF
TRBV5-4	TRBD1	-	TRBJ2-7	TGTGCCAGCAGCCTGACAGGGGGCAACGAGCAGTACTTC	CASSLTGGNEQYF
TRBV7-2	-	-	TRBJ1-5	TGTGCCAGCAGCCCCCTGCCAGACCTTTTCGGCCAGCCCCAGCATTTT	CASSPLPDLFGQPQHF
TRBV10-2	-	-	TRBJ1-1	TGCGCCAGCAGTGAGCCGAGCAAGAACACTGAAGCTTTCTTT	CASSEPSKNTEAFF
TRBV9	-	-	TRBJ1-2	TGTGCCAGCAGCGTAGAGAACTATGGCTACACCTTC	CASSVENYGYTF
TRBV5-4	-	-	TRBJ2-7	TGTGCCAGCAGCTTGGTACAGGGCTACGAGCAGTACTTC	CASSLVQGYEQYF
TRBV19	TRBD1	few	TRBJ1-5	TGTGCCAGTACTACAAAAACCCGGGACAGGGGATGGCGCAATCAGCCCCAGCATTTT	CASTTKTRDRGWRNQPQHF
TRBV10-1	-	-	TRBJ2-3	TGCGCCAGCAGTGAGTCGCGGCTTCAGAGTACGCAGTATTTT	CASSESRLQSTQYF
TRBV28	TRBD1	medium-sized	TRBJ1-1	TGTGCCAGCAGTGCGCCCAGGGGGCTGGGGACTGAAGCTTTCTTT	CASSAPRGLGTEAFF
TRBV4-2	TRBD1	once	TRBJ2-3	TGTGCCAGCAGCCCGCCACCTTTTTTACAGGGGGCGCATGACACGGCAGATACGCAGTATTTT	CASSPPPFLQGAHDTADTQYF
TRBV3-1/TRBV3-2	-	few	TRBJ1-1	TGTGCCAGCAGTCTGAACACTGAAGCTTTCTTT	CASSLNTEAFF
TRBV6-5	-	-	TRBJ2-3	TGTGCCAGCAGTTACTCGGCAAGCACAGATACGCAGTATTTT	CASSYSASTDTQYF
TRBV19	-	-	TRBJ2-7	TGTGCCAGTATGGGGGTGGCGTACGAGCAGTACTTC	CASMGVAYEQYF
TRBV25-1	-	-	TRBJ2-5	TGTGCCAGCAGCCTTCCAGGGAAGGAGACCCAGTACTTC	CASSLPGKETQYF
TRBV6-2/TRBV6-3	-	-	TRBJ1-5	TGTGCCAGCAGTTACGGCAGGGGAGCTTTTAGAGAGGGTCAGCCCCAGCATTTT	CASSYGRGAFREGQPQHF
TRBV7-9	-	-	TRBJ1-1	TGTGCCAGCAGTCCGCCGGCGGCCACTGAAGCTTTCTTT	CASSPPAATEAFF
TRBV28	-	-	TRBJ2-1	TGTGCCAGCAGTTTGGTGGGGGGCTACAATGAGCAGTTCTTC	CASSLVGGYNEQFF
TRBV3-1/TRBV3-2	-	-	TRBJ2-7	TGTGCCGCCTCGGACTCCTACGAGCAGTACTTC	CAASDSYEQYF
TRBV30	-	few	TRBJ1-2	TGTGCCTGGGGGGGGGATGGCTACACCTTC	CAWGGDGYTF